A selection of T cell receptor beta chains follows, all from one sample in a study of T cells after yellow fever vaccination. TCRdb itself ran the 5' RACE reads through MiXCR, one entry per CDR3 protein. The sample has roughly 70,000 distinct CDR3 sequences; 7.5% to 9% are singletons. This sample comprised CD8+ T cells sorted from PBMCs, obtained on the day of the yellow fever booster vaccination. These receptors originate from a man aged 25 to 40 who received the YFV17D yellow fever vaccine. Both conserved end residues are part of each CDR3. D genes are given only for firm matches. Only some rows state a clone size, as once, few, many or a class for expanded clones.

d_call: TRBD1; v_call: TRBV6-5; j_call: TRBJ1-1; clone_size: many; cdr3_length: 15; cdr3_nt: TGTGCCAGCAGTTACATGGGACAGGGGAACACTGAAGCTTTCTTT; cdr3_aa: CASSYMGQGNTEAFF
d_call: TRBD1; v_call: TRBV12-3/TRBV12-4; j_call: TRBJ2-3; clone_size: few; cdr3_length: 15; cdr3_nt: TGTGCCAGCAGACGTGGGACAGGTGGGAGAGATACGCAGTATTTT; cdr3_aa: CASRRGTGGRDTQYF
d_call: TRBD2; v_call: TRBV27; j_call: TRBJ2-7; clone_size: few; cdr3_length: 14; cdr3_nt: TGTGCCAGCAGTTTCGGGACTAGCGGCAACGAGCAGTACTTC; cdr3_aa: CASSFGTSGNEQYF
d_call: -; v_call: TRBV9; j_call: TRBJ2-2; clone_size: few; cdr3_length: 15; cdr3_nt: TGTGCCAGCAGCGTAGAGGGCCTCTTCACCGGGGAGCTGTTTTTT; cdr3_aa: CASSVEGLFTGELFF
d_call: -; v_call: TRBV9; j_call: TRBJ2-3; clone_size: -; cdr3_length: 14; cdr3_nt: TGTGCCAGCAGCGCCCGGGACAGCACAGATACGCAGTATTTT; cdr3_aa: CASSARDSTDTQYF
d_call: -; v_call: TRBV12-3/TRBV12-4; j_call: TRBJ1-5; clone_size: few; cdr3_length: 14; cdr3_nt: TGTGCCAGCAGTTTAGCTTACGGGGCTCAGCCCCAGCATTTT; cdr3_aa: CASSLAYGAQPQHF
d_call: -; v_call: TRBV9; j_call: TRBJ2-2; clone_size: few; cdr3_length: 17; cdr3_nt: TGTGCCAGCAGCGCATTGCTGGGGCCACTAGACGCCGGGGAGCTGTTTTTT; cdr3_aa: CASSALLGPLDAGELFF
d_call: -; v_call: TRBV5-1; j_call: TRBJ2-1; clone_size: -; cdr3_length: 12; cdr3_nt: TGCGCCAGCAGCTTGGCCTCATCCGAGCAGTTCTTC; cdr3_aa: CASSLASSEQFF
d_call: TRBD2; v_call: TRBV9; j_call: TRBJ2-5; clone_size: -; cdr3_length: 16; cdr3_nt: TGTGCCAGCAGCCCTTCTTGGTCGGCGGGAGAAGAGACCCAGTACTTC; cdr3_aa: CASSPSWSAGEETQYF
d_call: TRBD1; v_call: TRBV5-1; j_call: TRBJ2-7; clone_size: few; cdr3_length: 13; cdr3_nt: TGCGCCAGCAGCCCGGGACAGGGGTCCGAGCAGTACTTC; cdr3_aa: CASSPGQGSEQYF
d_call: -; v_call: TRBV27; j_call: TRBJ1-2; clone_size: -; cdr3_length: 14; cdr3_nt: TGTGCCAGCAGTTTATCTACGGGGACCTATGGCTACACCTTC; cdr3_aa: CASSLSTGTYGYTF
d_call: -; v_call: TRBV20-1; j_call: TRBJ2-1; clone_size: -; cdr3_length: 12; cdr3_nt: TGCAGTGCCGACGCCTATAGGAATGAGCAGTTCTTC; cdr3_aa: CSADAYRNEQFF
d_call: -; v_call: TRBV5-5; j_call: TRBJ2-1; clone_size: few; cdr3_length: 12; cdr3_nt: TGTGCCAGCAGCTTGGGTGGAATATGGCAGTTCTTC; cdr3_aa: CASSLGGIWQFF
d_call: -; v_call: TRBV7-9; j_call: TRBJ2-7; clone_size: few; cdr3_length: 13; cdr3_nt: TGTGCCAGCAGCTTAGCAAAGGACTACGAGCAGTACTTC; cdr3_aa: CASSLAKDYEQYF
d_call: -; v_call: TRBV7-9; j_call: TRBJ2-3; clone_size: -; cdr3_length: 15; cdr3_nt: TGTGCCAGCAGCCCACTAGAAGGGAGCACAGATACGCAGTATTTT; cdr3_aa: CASSPLEGSTDTQYF
d_call: TRBD1; v_call: TRBV12-3/TRBV12-4; j_call: TRBJ2-1; clone_size: few; cdr3_length: 14; cdr3_nt: TGTGCCAGCAAGACACAGGACAGGCCCAATGAGCAGTTCTTC; cdr3_aa: CASKTQDRPNEQFF
d_call: -; v_call: TRBV5-6; j_call: TRBJ2-7; clone_size: many; cdr3_length: 13; cdr3_nt: TGTGCCAGCAGCTTGCAGGAGTCCTACGAGCAGTACTTC; cdr3_aa: CASSLQESYEQYF
d_call: -; v_call: TRBV20-1; j_call: TRBJ2-2; clone_size: -; cdr3_length: 13; cdr3_nt: TGCAGTGCTATAAAGGTCGGCACCGGGGAGCTGTTTTTT; cdr3_aa: CSAIKVGTGELFF
d_call: TRBD1; v_call: TRBV12-5; j_call: TRBJ2-2; clone_size: -; cdr3_length: 13; cdr3_nt: TGTGCTAGTACCGGGACAGTGTCCGGGGAGCTGTTTTTT; cdr3_aa: CASTGTVSGELFF
d_call: -; v_call: TRBV7-9; j_call: TRBJ2-1; clone_size: few; cdr3_length: 16; cdr3_nt: TGTGCCAGCAGCCCAGCGCAGGGCCCCTTCTACAATGAGCAGTTCTTC; cdr3_aa: CASSPAQGPFYNEQFF
d_call: -; v_call: TRBV29-1; j_call: TRBJ2-7; clone_size: many; cdr3_length: 14; cdr3_nt: TGCAGCGTTGAAGAAGGGCAGGGTACCTACGAGCAGTACTTC; cdr3_aa: CSVEEGQGTYEQYF
d_call: -; v_call: TRBV12-3/TRBV12-4; j_call: TRBJ2-2; clone_size: -; cdr3_length: 13; cdr3_nt: TGTGCCAGCAGTTCCCATGGGGGCGGGGAGCTGTTTTTT; cdr3_aa: CASSSHGGGELFF